This TCR beta chain was found in a study of early stage breast cancer tumors listed by TCRdb under 2017. Context from the whole study: Of the 16 invasive breast tumors, eleven to twelve were found to be estrogen receptor-positive, progesterone receptor-positive and HER2-negative. Of the 12 ER+/PR+/HER2- tumors, eight were classified as invasive ductal carcinomas and four as invasive lobular carcinomas. On average, each sample had about 10-fold read coverage. A total of some 2.6 million templates, representing under 1.1 million unique clonotypes, were detected across all samples. Broader findings and caveats from the paper: Chain pairing and functional markers such as CD4, CD8 and FOXP3 were missed by bulk genomic DNA sequencing of unsorted cells. Tumors showed approximately 2.4-fold higher T cell density and higher clonality than adjacent normal breast tissue. Because the cohort was small, a breakdown by tumor subtype could not be done. Enriched TCRB sequences shared across patients were mostly commonly generated sequences, unlikely to play an important role in the tumor microenvironment. Greater similarity was observed between blood and normal breast repertoires than between blood and tumor repertoires, and tumor was distinguished from normal in about 85% of the 16 patients when each tissue was compared with blood.

The CDR3 has 17 amino acids, counting the end cysteine and phenylalanine. Kept here is only the CDR3 DNA, which spans 51 bases and is read in frame from base 1. The V end gives up 5 bases and the J end 1 base, leaving 11 bases in the junction not matched to a gene. Per the germline V gene (reference sequence), MNHEY is the CDR1 and SMNVEV is the CDR2. Every sample was amplified as two independent genomic DNA replicates, using roughly 0.5 ug for blood and about 1.4 ug for tumor or normal breast. TCRB sequencing of genomic DNA was carried out with the ImmunoSeq Intro kit according to the manufacturer's instructions. The multiplex PCR ran for 30 to 40 cycles using proprietary primers and spike-in control sequences for absolute quantification. Single-end 150-bp reads were used to sequence an 87-bp fragment spanning the CDR3 plus the flanking V and J genes. Each lane of an Illumina MiSeq using version 3.0 chemistry carried seven multiplexed samples, with two replicates per sample. As for the original processing: Raw data were processed by the vendor's proprietary pipeline, with both replicates merged into one result per sample. A clonotype was defined as productive rearrangements that share the same V-gene family, CDR3 amino acid sequence and J-gene segment. Clonality was computed as 1 minus the normalized Shannon entropy (Pielou evenness) of TCRB abundances. To estimate T cell density, the total number of templates was divided by the input cell count, which was inferred from how much DNA went in. Total repertoire diversity and clonality were estimated with Recon using default parameters. Tumor-enriched clonotypes were defined as having over 0.1% abundance in tumor and at least 32-fold higher abundance than in normal breast. Entries here come from immuneACCESS through TCRdb and include only in-frame sequences with V and J called. Some clones fail to appear in such tables; in the studies checked, an unresolved V gene covers under half of the shortfall, and the cause of the remainder is unknown. D and trimming come from the DNA, and the V and J calls and clone size come from that table. For this sample the table gives 45,000 to 50,000 clones, of which approximately 80% were detected only once. Around 1.5% of the sample rests with the top ten.

With regard to this clone: Its antigen is not yet known. Within one base of it there is no much larger clone, and no base qualities were kept.

The study profiled bulk TCR beta-chain repertoires in matched peripheral blood, tumor and adjacent normal breast tissue taken from some 15 patients with early-stage breast cancer. Before surgery, whole blood (about 5-10 mL) was collected into EDTA tubes and processed within 2 hours. Ficoll-Paque centrifugation in SepMate-50 tubes was used to isolate peripheral blood mononuclear cells. PBMCs were cryopreserved in roughly 90% FBS with roughly 10% DMSO in aliquots of roughly 2 to 4.5 million cells and stored in liquid nitrogen. The Qiagen AllPrep DNA/RNA Mini kit was used for genomic DNA extraction. This clonotype originated in a person aged 45 to 60 with breast cancer. The rearranged chain carries TRBV27 and TRBJ2-7, and 10 junction bases match TRBD1. The source material was blood. The CDR3 corresponds to CASSPLSGTGESYEQYF. The bases read TGTGCCAGCAGTCCCCTATCCGGGACAGGGGAGTCCTACGAGCAGTACTTC.